The following is a T cell receptor beta chain sequence with its context. Its antigen is undetermined. This specimen comes from a study of T cell repertoires in cytomegalovirus infection. Study overall: Indications of both CMV infection and matching HLA type were provided by public TCR beta signatures.

Losses at the gene ends were 1 base for V and 2 bases for J; bases not matched to a gene: 9. The CDR3 has 17 residues. Germline lookup yields CDR1 SGHDN and CDR2 FVKESK. TCRdb recomputed calls from the reads with MiXCR, one row per CDR3 protein. This table holds 750,000 to 900,000 distinct CDR3 sequences, under 35% found once. This specimen consisted of cultured CD8+ T cells from PBMCs, obtained from culture after CMV antigen stimulation. The chain uses TRBV14 and TRBJ2-3; 7 nucleotides line up with TRBD2. The receptor comes from a human donor in good health (CMV status not recorded). Some clones in this sample may be carry-over from other donors' samples. The DNA of the CDR3 is TGTGCCAGCAGCCAAGTGGCGGGGGTATTACTCACAGATACGCAGTATTTT. Translated, it gives CASSQVAGVLLTDTQYF.